Presented here are 14 T cell receptor beta chains from one specimen sequenced in a study of blood T cells in healthy people across ages. Together with a sample-barcoded 5' primer, a J-beta primer mix was included in a second PCR lasting roughly 7 to 11 cycles. TCRdb passed the 5' RACE reads through MiXCR, listing each CDR3 protein once. The table includes roughly 800,000 distinct CDR3 sequences, 58% detected once. What was sequenced was blood. Source of these receptors: a man aged 25 to 40 in good health.

This clonotype was detected a few times. The chain recombines TRBV4-1 with TRBJ2-7, with D unclear. Trimming took 1 base from V and 2 from J, leaving 12 bases between them. The CDR3 consists of 15 residues. CDR1 is MGHRA and CDR2 is YSYEKL in the germline V gene. The CDR3 loop is CASSQGRLGTYEQYF. CDR3 sequence (DNA): TGCGCCAGCAGCCAAGGTCGACTGGGAACCTACGAGCAGTACTTC.

The rearrangement uses TRBV12-3 or TRBV12-4 and TRBJ2-1, with D unclear. V was pared by 7 bases and J by 6 bases, with 13 bases between. This CDR3 has 13 residues. CDR3: CASTSPPGNEQFF. CDR3 nucleotide sequence: TGTGCCAGCACTTCCCCACCGGGCAATGAGCAGTTCTTC.

The J gene is TRBJ2-3, the V gene TRBV29-1; TRBD2 aligns across 10 bases. Germline CDR1 SQVTM, CDR2 ANQGSEA. The CDR3 loop spans 16 amino acids. With 6 bases clipped from V and 0 bases from J, the junction kept 9 bases outside the gene matches. CDR3 loop: CSVRGIAGGSTDTQYF. CDR3 coding DNA: TGCAGCGTGAGAGGTATAGCGGGAGGAAGCACAGATACGCAGTATTTT.

Of note for this clonotype: This sequence may be a read error, since a much larger clone differs from it by one base. The rearrangement uses TRBV11-1 and TRBJ1-1; possible D gene TRBD1, 5 bases. The CDR3 has 12 residues. V was pared by 4 bases and J by 4 bases, with 7 bases between. CDR1 is SGHAT, CDR2 FQDESV, per germline (reference sequence). CDR3 sequence: CASSWGTTEAFF. CDR3 sequence (DNA): TGTGCCAGCAGCTGGGGGACCACTGAAGCTTTCTTT.

The gene calls are TRBV6-6 and TRBJ2-5; D unclear. The DNA end favors TRBJ2-7, so the J call may be wrong. Looked up from germline, CDR1 is MNHNY and CDR2 is SVGAGI (reference sequence). The length of the CDR3 is 14 residues. The DNA for the CDR3 is TGTGCCAGCAGCCTCGGACCGAGTGGTCCCGAGCAGTACTTC. It codes for CASSLGPSGPEQYF.

For the CDR3, the DNA is TGCAGTGCTAGAGATGAAAGGACAGGGGGGAACATTCAGTACTTC. It yields the protein CSARDERTGGNIQYF. J is TRBJ2-7 and V is TRBV20-1; the match to TRBD1 covers 10 bases. The DNA end is a closer match to TRBJ2-4, so the J assignment may be wrong. The CDR3 extends over 15 amino acids. CDR1 and CDR2 (germline): DFQATT, SNEGSKA (reference sequence).

The CDR3 is CASSRPTLVGNEQFF. The CDR3 bases are TGTGCCAGCAGCCGCCCTACTCTAGTCGGCAATGAGCAGTTCTTC. The rearrangement uses TRBV7-2 and TRBJ2-1; D ambiguous. CDR3 size: 15 residues. Trimming pared 5 bases from V and 6 bases from J, leaving 17 bases between. The germline gives CDR1 SGHTA, CDR2 FQGNSA. The complete variable domain, with remaining parts taken from reference TRBV7-2 and TRBJ2-1, reads GAGVSQSPSNKVTEKGKDVELRCDPISGHTALYWYRQSLGQGLEFLIYFQGNSAPDKSGLPSDRFSAERTGGSVSTLTIQRTQQEDSAVYLCASSRPTLVGNEQFFGPGTRLTVL.

J is TRBJ2-5 and V is TRBV4-2; possibly TRBD1 for D (6 bases). V lost 5 bases to trimming and J lost 11 bases, with 21 bases between them. Germline loops: CDR1 LGHNA, CDR2 YNFKEQ. This CDR3 is built from 14 residues. CDR3: CASSAGERTPRQYF. The DNA of the CDR3 is TGTGCCAGCAGCGCAGGGGAACGGACCCCTCGGCAGTACTTC.

The V call is TRBV28, the J call TRBJ1-2, with 8 bases fitting TRBD1. V gave up 5 bases and J gave up 4 bases; unmatched junction bases: 12. The CDR3 spans 16 residues. CDR1 MDHEN and CDR2 SYDVKM come from the germline V gene. The CDR3 DNA sequence: TGTGCCAGCAGTCCTCTATCAGGACAGGGAGTCTATGGCTACACCTTC. Translation gives CASSPLSGQGVYGYTF.

The chain has TRBV7-9 and TRBJ2-1, with D unresolved. The CDR3 extends over 15 amino acids. V was clipped by 6 bases and J by 8 bases, with 20 bases between them. Germline V gene lookup returns CDR1 SEHNR and CDR2 FQNEAQ (reference sequence). The CDR3 region is CASRVVGVELDEQFF. Here the CDR3 DNA reads TGTGCCAGCAGAGTCGTTGGGGTCGAGTTGGATGAGCAGTTCTTC. The full variable domain, with the rest looked up from reference TRBV7-9 and TRBJ2-1, is DTGVSQNPRHKITKRGQNVTFRCDPISEHNRLYWYRQTLGQGPEFLTYFQNEAQLEKSRLLSDRFSAERPKGSFSTLEIQRTEQGDSAMYLCASRVVGVELDEQFFGPGTRLTVL.

This sequence joins TRBV9 and TRBJ2-1; 7 bases agree with TRBD2. The germline V gene has CDR1 SGDLS and CDR2 YYNGEE. V dropped 2 bases and J dropped 8; count of bases not matched to a gene: 7. The CDR3 runs to 14 residues. The CDR3 nucleotides are TGTGCCAGCAGCGTCGGAGGGACTACGGATGAGCAGTTCTTC. The encoded protein is CASSVGGTTDEQFF.

This clonotype was recorded a few times. The rearrangement joins TRBV7-9 to TRBJ2-5; 13 bases map to TRBD2. CDR3 length equals 18 residues. V shed 4 bases, J shed 5 bases, and the junction held 13 bases outside the gene matches. CDR1 and CDR2 from the germline V gene are SEHNR and FQNEAQ (reference sequence). DNA of the CDR3: TGTGCCAGCAGCTCCCAGTCCGAGGGACTAGCGGGGCAGGAGACCCAGTACTTC. Protein: CASSSQSEGLAGQETQYF.

The chain combines TRBV7-9 with TRBJ1-4; D gene ambiguous. CDR1 SEHNR and CDR2 FQNEAQ come from the germline V gene (reference sequence). V was shortened by 3 bases and J by 5 bases, with 16 bases between the two germline ends. The CDR3 is 16 residues long. CDR3 residues: CASSFSRASVNEKLFF. The CDR3 DNA is TGTGCCAGCAGCTTCAGCCGGGCCAGCGTAAATGAAAAACTGTTTTTT.

The chain carries TRBV25-1 and TRBJ2-5; D not resolved. Per germline, CDR1 MGHDK and CDR2 SYGVNS. This CDR3 contains 10 residues. Trimming shortened V by 10 bases and J by 3 bases, and 6 bases separated the two germline ends. DNA of the CDR3: TGTGCCACCAAAAAAGAGACCCAGTACTTC. Protein: CATKKETQYF. Based on the CDR3 plus reference TRBV25-1 and TRBJ2-5, the full variable domain is EADIYQTPRYLVIGTGKKITLECSQTMGHDKMYWYQQDPGMELHLIHYSYGVNSTEKGDLSSESTVSRIRTEHFPLTLESARPSHTSQYLCATKKETQYFGPGTRLLVL.